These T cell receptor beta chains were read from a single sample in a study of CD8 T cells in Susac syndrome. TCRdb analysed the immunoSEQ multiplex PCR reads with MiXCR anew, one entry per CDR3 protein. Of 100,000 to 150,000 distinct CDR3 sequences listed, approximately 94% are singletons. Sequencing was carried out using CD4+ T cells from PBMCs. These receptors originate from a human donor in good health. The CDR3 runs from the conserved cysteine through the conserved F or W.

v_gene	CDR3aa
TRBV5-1	CASSDQGGGTEAFF
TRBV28	CASSLSTGGRQPQHF
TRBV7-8	CASSFITGGRGEAFF
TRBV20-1	CSARSLGGLRTYEQYF
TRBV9	CASSVAAGGPGETQYF
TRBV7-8	CASSLASDQPQHF
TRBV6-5	CASSYGAGGQPQHF
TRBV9	CASSGIQAEMTF
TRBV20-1	CSAGRQETQYF
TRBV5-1	CASSLEGQNIQYF
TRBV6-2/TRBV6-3	CASKSDEQFF
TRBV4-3	CASSQDLRWSQATPLHF
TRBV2	CASSADSPEGAFF
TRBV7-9	CASSGPDAYEQYF
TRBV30	CAWSRDRGNYGYTF
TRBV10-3	CAISSDRVWGYTF
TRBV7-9	CASSLVDSATNEKLFF
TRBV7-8	CASSLETGLMSGANVLTF
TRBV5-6	CASSTRLAVPGAKNIQYF
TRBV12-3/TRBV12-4	CASLSGIRGDTQYF
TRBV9	CASSVATGNNYGYTF
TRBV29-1	CSVERGLAGVTGELFF
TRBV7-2	CASSFPSDYEQYF
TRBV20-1	CSAQRTCGGSYEQYF
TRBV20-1	CSARGTSGRAGFEQFF
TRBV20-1	CSAAGGVSDEQYF
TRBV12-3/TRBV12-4	CASSQRGYTSYEQYF
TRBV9	CASSAQLIAETDTQYF
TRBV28	CASSPYSPGYGEQYF
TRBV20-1	CSAGRANTGELFF
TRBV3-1	CASSQTGGHGYTF
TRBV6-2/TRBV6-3	CASRANPTETGNQPQHF
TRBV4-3	CASSQDFRGADTQYF
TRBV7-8	CASSKLVNTGELFF
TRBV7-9	CASSPSGGNIQYF
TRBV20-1	CSWGARGQPQHF
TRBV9	CASSVATSGNEQFF
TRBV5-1	CASSLETITEAFF
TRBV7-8	CASSFSGGAYEQYF
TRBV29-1	CSVADRVNSPLHF
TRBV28	CASIGGGQNIQSSYEQYF
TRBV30	CAWSVGPRGETQYF
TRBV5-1	CASSLEARGFSTEAFF
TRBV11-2	CASTTLLRNEQFF
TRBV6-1	CASMSGGSETQYF